One sample yielded the 26 T cell receptor beta chains listed below, sequenced in a study of CD8 T cells in ankylosing spondylitis. One entry per CDR3 protein results from TCRdb running MiXCR on the 5' RACE reads. The sample lists some 290,000 distinct CDR3 sequences, about 19% occurring once. Sample: blood, either unsorted or a sorted T cell fraction (not recorded which). Source of these receptors: a male donor with ankylosing spondylitis or in good health (not recorded which).

This sequence joins TRBV29-1 and TRBJ2-3, with TRBD2 identical over 7 bases. With 3 bases clipped from V and 2 bases from J, the junction kept 5 bases outside the gene matches. The CDR3 length is 14 residues. CDR1 SQVTM and CDR2 ANQGSEA come from the germline V gene. The chain's CDR3 is CSVDRGGATDTQYF. CDR3 nucleotide sequence: TGCAGCGTTGATCGCGGGGGTGCCACAGATACGCAGTATTTT.

This clonotype was counted many times. J is TRBJ1-2 and V is TRBV5-1; maybe TRBD1 (6 bases). CDR1 and CDR2 from the germline V gene are SGHRS and YFSETQ. This CDR3 has 14 amino acids. V lost 2 bases, J lost 3 bases, and 11 bases lay in between. CDR3 nucleotide sequence: TGCGCCAGCAGCTTACAGGGAGGGGACTATGGCTACACCTTC. Residues: CASSLQGGDYGYTF.

The rearrangement uses TRBV18 and TRBJ2-2; a possible D gene is TRBD2 (6 bases). CDR3 length: 14 amino acids. Germline CDR1 KGHSH, CDR2 LQKENI. V was shortened by 3 bases and J by 5 bases, with 10 bases between the two germline ends. The CDR3 DNA is TGTGCCAGCTCACCGCCAGCGGGTACCGGGGAGCTGTTTTTT. Translation gives CASSPPAGTGELFF. The full variable domain, rest sourced from reference TRBV18 and TRBJ2-2, is NAGVMQNPRHLVRRRGQEARLRCSPMKGHSHVYWYRQLPEEGLKFMVYLQKENIIDESGMPKERFSAEFPKEGPSILRIQQVVRGDSAAYFCASSPPAGTGELFFGEGSRLTVL.

The table lists this clonotype with a few counts. This chain links TRBV5-4 with TRBJ1-6; D uncertain. CDR1 is SGHNT and CDR2 is YYREEE in the germline V gene (reference sequence). The CDR3 length is 15 residues. Trimming shortened V by 4 bases and J by 6 bases, and 14 bases separated the two germline ends. The CDR3 sequence is CASSLDNQRNSPLHF. The CDR3, as DNA: TGTGCCAGCAGCCTCGACAACCAACGTAATTCACCCCTCCACTTT. Supplemented by reference TRBV5-4 and TRBJ1-6, the full variable domain reads ETGVTQSPTHLIKTRGQQVTLRCSSQSGHNTVSWYQQALGQGPQFIFQYYREEENGRGNFPPRFSGLQFPNYSSELNVNALELDDSALYLCASSLDNQRNSPLHFGNGTRLTVT.

The chain couples TRBV29-1 to TRBJ2-3; D unresolved. Trimming took 2 bases from V and 4 from J, leaving 7 bases between them. This CDR3 comprises 12 residues. Germline V gene sequence: CDR1 SQVTM, CDR2 ANQGSEA. In DNA, the CDR3 is TGCAGCGTTGAAAGTGCCGCAGATACGCAGTATTTT. Encoded protein: CSVESAADTQYF.

This chain's CDR3 is CASRDGDGTEAFF. The CDR3 bases are TGCGCCAGCAGGGACGGGGACGGCACTGAAGCTTTCTTT. The V and J genes are TRBV5-1 and TRBJ1-1; a possible D gene is TRBD1 (5 bases). Germline V lookup: CDR1 SGHRS, CDR2 YFSETQ. V was trimmed by 5 bases and J by 4 bases, leaving 12 bases between them. The CDR3 runs 13 residues.

The rearrangement links TRBV12-3 or TRBV12-4 to TRBJ1-1; D uncertain. This CDR3 is built from 13 residues. V lost 6 bases and J lost 11, with 19 bases in between. DNA of the CDR3: TGTGCCAGCAGCTCGCCGCACTTGTCGGGGGCTTTCTTT. This sequence encodes CASSSPHLSGAFF.

V gene TRBV6-1 combines with J gene TRBJ1-5; D may be TRBD1 (5 bases). The CDR3 consists of 13 residues. Germline V gene sequence: CDR1 MNHNS, CDR2 SASEGT. The V end was cut by 2 bases, the J end by 7 bases, with 9 bases between. Here the CDR3 reads CASSERWGQPQHF. The CDR3 DNA reads as TGTGCCAGCAGTGAACGTTGGGGGCAGCCCCAGCATTTT.

The chain combines TRBV6-2 or TRBV6-3 with TRBJ2-7, with D possibly TRBD2 on 5 matching bases. The germline V gene encodes CDR1 MNHEY and CDR2 SVGEGT. The CDR3 is 15 residues long. Trimming removed 6 bases from V and 2 bases from J, with 17 bases in between. CDR3 in DNA: TGTGCCAGCAGCCCGGGATTAGGCACCGCCTACGAGCAGTACGTC. This sequence encodes CASSPGLGTAYEQYV.

This clonotype was recorded a few times. This chain uses TRBV9 with TRBJ2-1; 8 positions match TRBD2. The CDR3 consists of 17 residues. Germline CDR1 and CDR2: SGDLS and YYNGEE. With V trimmed by 0 bases and J by 0 bases, 5 bases remained unmatched. CDR3 in DNA: TGTGCCAGCAGCGTAGAGAGCGGGAGCAGCTCCTACAATGAGCAGTTCTTC. Translating it yields CASSVESGSSSYNEQFF.

Note on this clonotype: A much larger clone differs from this one at a single base, so this may be a read error. The CDR3 does not end in the conserved phenylalanine or tryptophan, so this is likely a read error. The rearrangement links TRBV5-1 to TRBJ2-1; no reliable D call. V gave up 3 bases and J gave up 9 bases, with 7 bases separating them. Germline V gives CDR1 SGHRS, CDR2 YFSETQ. The length of the CDR3 is 11 residues. This chain's CDR3 is CASSYGPEQFS. The CDR3, as DNA: TGCGCCAGCAGCTACGGACCTGAGCAGTTCTCC.

As to this clonotype: The junction departs from germline at one end; a sequencing error may be responsible. This chain joins TRBV6-1 and TRBJ1-5, with 7 bases identical to TRBD1. The CDR3 sequence is 16 residues long. Per germline, CDR1 MNHNS and CDR2 SASEGT. The CDR3 sequence: CALSIVQGGLNQPQHF. CDR3 DNA sequence: TGCGCCCTCAGCATCGTGCAAGGGGGCCTCAATCAGCCCCAGCATTTT.

The chain employs TRBV18 and TRBJ2-7; weak D call: TRBD2 (5 bases). Per germline, CDR1 KGHSH and CDR2 LQKENI. Trimming left V 4 bases short and J 0 bases short, with 10 bases between. The CDR3 has 14 residues. The CDR3 here is CASSREPISYEQYV. The CDR3 DNA reads as TGTGCCAGCTCACGGGAGCCTATCTCCTACGAGCAGTACGTC.

This clonotype was counted between two and nine times. The V call is TRBV25-1, the J call TRBJ2-2; D is ambiguous. This CDR3 spans 12 amino acids. V was shortened by 4 bases and J by 6 bases, with 6 bases between the two germline ends. CDR1 MGHDK and CDR2 SYGVNS come from the germline V gene. The DNA for the CDR3 is TGTGCCAGCAGTGGGTTGGCCGGGGAGCTGTTTTTT. Amino acid sequence: CASSGLAGELFF.

This clonotype has only a few counts. V is TRBV20-1 and J is TRBJ2-4, with no clear D. V was clipped by 5 bases and J by 0 bases, with 14 bases between them. The CDR3 extends over 15 amino acids. Looked up from germline, CDR1 is DFQATT and CDR2 is SNEGSKA (reference sequence). CDR3 in amino acids: CSAGPTALAKNIQYF. For the CDR3, the DNA is TGCAGTGCTGGACCGACCGCCCTAGCCAAAAACATTCAGTACTTC.

A few counts support this clonotype. The chain uses TRBV7-3 and TRBJ2-2, with TRBD2 matching over 7 bases. V gave up 1 base and J gave up 2 bases; unmatched junction bases: 4. The germline V gene has CDR1 SGHTA and CDR2 FQGTGA. The CDR3 runs 16 residues. CDR3 sequence: CASSLMGGSNTGELFF. CDR3 nucleotides: TGTGCCAGCAGCTTAATGGGCGGGAGTAACACCGGGGAGCTGTTTTTT.

The CDR3 protein is CASSLGSRGQQETQYF. The CDR3 DNA follows: TGTGCCAGCAGCTTAGGATCCAGGGGGCAACAAGAGACCCAGTACTTC. V gene TRBV7-3 combines with J gene TRBJ2-5, with 8 positions matching TRBD1. The ends lost 2 bases at V and 2 bases at J; junction bases unmatched: 7. The CDR3 runs 16 residues. From germline, CDR1 is SGHTA and CDR2 FQGTGA. Combining the CDR3 with reference TRBV7-3 and TRBJ2-5 gives the whole variable domain GAGVSQTPSNKVTEKGKYVELRCDPISGHTALYWYRQSLGQGPEFLIYFQGTGAADDSGLPNDRFFAVRPEGSVSTLKIQRTERGDSAVYLCASSLGSRGQQETQYFGPGTRLLVL.

V and J are TRBV12-3 or TRBV12-4 and TRBJ1-5, with D possibly matching TRBD1 (6 bases). This CDR3 comprises 14 residues. V lost 8 bases, J lost 0 bases, and 11 bases lay in between. CDR3 DNA sequence: TGTGCCAGCCAGGACAGCTTTAGCAATCAGCCCCAGCATTTT. This gives the protein CASQDSFSNQPQHF.

This clonotype has just a few counts. Here the CDR3 DNA reads TGTGCCAGCAGTTTGAGGATAGACCACACCGGGGAGCTGTTTTTT. Encoded protein: CASSLRIDHTGELFF. This sequence joins TRBV12-3 or TRBV12-4 and TRBJ2-2, with no clear D. Trimming cost V 3 bases and J 3 bases, with 11 bases left between them. The CDR3 is made up of 15 amino acids.

This clonotype appeared a few times. The rearrangement joins TRBV24-1 to TRBJ2-2; tentatively, D is TRBD1 (5 bases). This CDR3 comprises 16 residues. Trimming stripped 5 bases from V and 1 base from J, with 13 bases between. In germline, CDR1 is KGHDR, CDR2 SFDVKD. For the CDR3, the DNA is TGTGCCACCAGTGCTCTCGGGCAGGGGAACACCGGGGAGCTGTTTTTT. Its translation: CATSALGQGNTGELFF.

This clonotype turned up a few times. The chain is built from TRBV19 and TRBJ1-1; D is possibly TRBD1 (6 bases). This CDR3 comprises 16 residues. CDR1 is LNHDA and CDR2 is SQIVND in the germline V gene (reference sequence). Trimming took off 6 bases at V and 3 bases at J, with 20 bases between the two ends. CDR3 nucleotide sequence: TGTGCCAGTAGCCTTCAGGGAGGGGGTGAGTACACTGAAGCTTTCTTT. This gives the protein CASSLQGGGEYTEAFF.

The rearrangement uses TRBV28 and TRBJ2-5; no reliable D call. With 6 bases removed from V and 10 bases from J, the gap between germline ends came to 18 bases. The V gene's germline CDR1 is MDHEN and CDR2 SYDVKM. The CDR3 is 13 amino acids. The CDR3 is CASRSSPTKLQYF. CDR3 nucleotide sequence: TGTGCCAGCAGGTCCTCCCCCACGAAACTCCAGTACTTC.

V gene TRBV6-1 combines with J gene TRBJ1-1, with TRBD1 identical over 8 bases. The CDR3 is 15 residues long. V trimming: 6 bases; J trimming: 5 bases; junction bases outside the gene matches: 11. Looked up from germline, CDR1 is MNHNS and CDR2 is SASEGT. The CDR3 spells CASSLRQGWETEAFF. CDR3 nucleotide sequence: TGTGCCAGCAGCTTGAGACAGGGGTGGGAGACTGAAGCTTTCTTT.

This clonotype has just a few counts. This chain joins TRBV28 and TRBJ2-1, with TRBD2 identical over 10 bases. The CDR3 spans 14 residues. V was clipped by 5 bases and J by 10 bases; unmatched bases: 8. Germline V gene sequence: CDR1 MDHEN, CDR2 SYDVKM. CDR3 sequence reads: CASSLPGLAVEQFF. The CDR3 coding sequence is TGTGCCAGCAGTCTGCCTGGACTAGCGGTAGAGCAGTTCTTC.

The chain couples TRBV18 to TRBJ1-6, with TRBD1 as a possible D gene (5 bases). The CDR3 sequence is 13 residues long. CDR1 KGHSH and CDR2 LQKENI come from the germline V gene. Trimming left V 2 bases short and J 8 bases short, with 7 bases between. The CDR3 bases are TGTGCCAGCTCACCAGGGACGGATTCACCCCTCCACTTT. Translation gives CASSPGTDSPLHF.

In this sample, this clonotype turned up many times. V and J are TRBV20-1 and TRBJ2-1; TRBD2 aligns across 9 bases. Germline assignment: CDR1 DFQATT and CDR2 SNEGSKA (reference sequence). The CDR3 consists of 15 residues. Trimming took 3 bases from V and 5 from J; bases not matched to a gene: 8. CDR3 protein: CSARGTSRNNNEQFF. Here the CDR3 DNA reads TGCAGTGCTAGGGGGACTAGCCGAAATAACAATGAGCAGTTCTTC.